This T cell receptor beta chain was documented in a study of cytomegalovirus exposure and HLA in healthy donors. Study-wide results and limits: About 87% or about 30% of the time was how often most TCR beta V segments were productive, according to an earlier analysis.

Germline V CDR1 and CDR2: MGHRA, YSYEKL. This CDR3 contains 15 residues. The trim removed 1 base at V and 0 bases at J, leaving 1 base unmatched. Note on this clone: Its antigen is still unknown.

PCR was performed using 60 Vbeta and 13 Jbeta primers. Only in-frame clones appear in the TCRdb table, and some are missing; sequencing was by immunoSEQ multiplex PCR. The sample lists fewer than 200,000 clones; approximately 80% were seen once. This chain connects TRBV4-1 to TRBJ1-2; 8 bases align to TRBD1. This TCR was recovered from a boy aged 10-17 years in good health and CMV-seronegative. The specimen sequenced was PBMCs. The CDR3 reads CASSQGQGTNYGYTF. The CDR3 DNA reads as TGCGCCAGCAGCCAAGGACAGGGGACTAACTATGGCTACACCTTC.